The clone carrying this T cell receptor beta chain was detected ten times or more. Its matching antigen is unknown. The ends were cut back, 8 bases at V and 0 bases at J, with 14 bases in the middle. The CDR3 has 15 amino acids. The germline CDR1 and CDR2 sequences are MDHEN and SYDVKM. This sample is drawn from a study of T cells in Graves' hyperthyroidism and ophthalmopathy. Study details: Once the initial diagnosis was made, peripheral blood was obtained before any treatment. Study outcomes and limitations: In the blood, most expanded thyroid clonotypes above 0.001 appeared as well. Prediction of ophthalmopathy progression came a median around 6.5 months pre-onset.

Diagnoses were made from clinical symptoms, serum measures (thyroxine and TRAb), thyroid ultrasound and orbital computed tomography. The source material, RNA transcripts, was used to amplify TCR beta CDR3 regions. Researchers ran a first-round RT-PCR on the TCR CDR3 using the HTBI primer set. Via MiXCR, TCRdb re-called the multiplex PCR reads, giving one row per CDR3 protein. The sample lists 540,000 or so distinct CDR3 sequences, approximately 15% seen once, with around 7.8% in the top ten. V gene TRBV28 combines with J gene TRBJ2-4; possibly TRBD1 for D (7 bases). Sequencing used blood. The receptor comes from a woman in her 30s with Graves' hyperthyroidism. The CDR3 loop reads CASGGTALAKNIQYF. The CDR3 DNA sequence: TGTGCCAGCGGGGGGACAGCTTTAGCCAAAAACATTCAGTACTTC.